Shown below are 23 T cell receptor beta chains from a single sample sequenced in a study of T cells in Graves' hyperthyroidism and ophthalmopathy. Using RNA transcripts as the source, TCR beta CDR3 regions were amplified. The study used the HTBI primer set for a first-round RT-PCR of the TCR CDR3. TCRdb called the multiplex PCR reads again in MiXCR, with one record for every CDR3 protein. This sample has a few hundred thousand distinct CDR3 sequences; 14% occur once, and the top ten carry approximately 15%. The sequenced sample consisted of blood. The origin of the receptors is a middle-aged woman with Graves' hyperthyroidism.

This clonotype has ten or more counts. The CDR3 spells CASSPGGIYMNTEAFF. In DNA form, the CDR3 reads TGTGCCAGCAGCCCGGGGGGAATTTACATGAACACTGAAGCTTTCTTT. V usage is TRBV7-2 and J usage is TRBJ1-1, with a tentative D call TRBD1 (5 bases). Trimming took off 5 bases at V and 0 bases at J, with 16 bases between the two ends. The CDR3 length is 16 residues. The germline CDR1 and CDR2 sequences are SGHTA and FQGNSA.

This clonotype was counted ten times or more. As DNA, the CDR3 is TGTGCCACTCTCGTGACAGGGTCCGGGGAGCTGTTTTTT. Its protein product is CATLVTGSGELFF. This chain joins TRBV28 and TRBJ2-2; 7 bases fit TRBD1. Germline V CDR1 and CDR2: MDHEN, SYDVKM. With V trimmed by 10 bases and J by 6 bases, 8 bases remained unmatched. This CDR3 has 13 residues. The variable domain in full, with the rest retrieved from reference TRBV28 and TRBJ2-2, is DVKVTQSSRYLVKRTGEKVFLECVQDMDHENMFWYRQDPGLGLRLIYFSYDVKMKEKGDIPEGYSVSREKKERFSLILESASTNQTSMYLCATLVTGSGELFFGEGSRLTVL.

There are many counts of this clonotype. The rearrangement links TRBV28 to TRBJ2-1; tentatively, D is TRBD1 (6 bases). The germline gives CDR1 MDHEN, CDR2 SYDVKM. The CDR3 contains 14 residues. Trimming stripped 5 bases from V and 4 bases from J, with 12 bases between. CDR3 loop: CASSGTTIYNEQFF. Written as DNA, the CDR3 is TGTGCCAGCAGTGGGACAACAATTTACAATGAGCAGTTCTTC.

At least ten counts were recorded for this clonotype. The J gene is TRBJ2-7, the V gene TRBV10-3; a possible D gene is TRBD1 (6 bases). Trimming removed 2 bases from V and 2 bases from J, with 10 bases in between. In germline, CDR1 is ENHRY, CDR2 SYGVKD. The length of the CDR3 is 14 residues. CDR3 sequence reads: CAISEEGEPYEQYF. CDR3 in DNA: TGTGCCATCAGTGAGGAGGGGGAGCCCTACGAGCAGTACTTC.

This clonotype has at least ten counts. The chain joins TRBV28 to TRBJ2-7; 7 bases align to TRBD2. The CDR3 sequence is 14 residues long. V lost 3 bases, J lost 3 bases, and 5 bases stayed unmatched. Looked up from germline, CDR1 is MDHEN and CDR2 is SYDVKM. The chain's CDR3 is CASSLTSHSYEQYF. The CDR3 nucleotides are TGTGCCAGCAGTTTGACTAGCCATAGCTACGAGCAGTACTTC.

This clonotype has ten or more counts. CDR3 in DNA: TGCGCCAGCAGCAAACAGGGTGGGAACACTGAAGCTTTCTTT. It translates to CASSKQGGNTEAFF. The chain employs TRBV5-1 and TRBJ1-1; possibly TRBD1 for D (6 bases). V was clipped by 4 bases and J by 1 base, with 11 bases between them. Looked up from germline, CDR1 is SGHRS and CDR2 is YFSETQ. CDR3 length: 14 residues.

This clonotype was seen only a few times. Here the CDR3 reads CAWSRESYNEQFF. The CDR3 DNA sequence: TGTGCCTGGAGTCGGGAGTCCTACAATGAGCAGTTCTTC. J is TRBJ2-1 and V is TRBV30; TRBD2 might be the D (6 bases). CDR1 and CDR2 from the germline V gene are GTSNPN and SVGIG (reference sequence). Between the trimmed V and J ends, which lost 2 bases and 1 base, there was a span of 6 bases. This CDR3 is built from 13 residues. Filled out from reference TRBV30 and TRBJ2-1, the complete variable domain reads SQTIHQWPATLVQPVGSPLSLECTVEGTSNPNLYWYRQAAGRGLQLLFYSVGIGQISSEVPQNLSASRPQDRQFILSSKKLLLSDSGFYLCAWSRESYNEQFFGPGTRLTVL.

This clonotype was recorded at least ten times. The chain combines TRBV11-2 with TRBJ2-7; D is undetermined. V was trimmed by 0 bases and J by 0 bases, leaving 9 bases between them. Germline values: CDR1 SGHAT, CDR2 FQNNGV. The CDR3 extends over 15 amino acids. Written as DNA, the CDR3 is TGTGCCAGCAGCTTAGACCCCGTTGCCTCCTACGAGCAGTACTTC. Translated: CASSLDPVASYEQYF. The full variable domain, completed using reference TRBV11-2 and TRBJ2-7, is EAGVAQSPRYKIIEKRQSVAFWCNPISGHATLYWYQQILGQGPKLLIQFQNNGVVDDSQLPKDRFSAERLKGVDSTLKIQPAKLEDSAVYLCASSLDPVASYEQYFGPGTRLTVT.

This clonotype occurred a few times. The chain carries TRBV24-1 and TRBJ1-5; TRBD1 might be the D (5 bases). Germline values: CDR1 KGHDR, CDR2 SFDVKD. Between the trimmed V and J ends, which lost 2 bases and 4 bases, there was a span of 8 bases. The CDR3 sequence is 14 residues long. The CDR3 coding sequence is TGTGCCACCAGTGATTCGTGGGGGAATCAGCCCCAGCATTTT. Amino acids: CATSDSWGNQPQHF.

This clonotype was picked up many times. The chain links TRBV28 to TRBJ1-2, with D maybe TRBD1 (5 bases). This CDR3 spans 12 amino acids. V lost 4 bases to trimming and J lost 8 bases, with 11 bases between them. Per germline, CDR1 MDHEN and CDR2 SYDVKM. CDR3: CASSYSGIGYTF. CDR3 DNA sequence: TGTGCCAGCAGTTACTCAGGGATCGGCTACACCTTC.

A single count supports this clonotype. A read error may explain this, as a much larger clone is one base away. The V call is TRBV20-1, the J call TRBJ1-1; D gene unclear. The germline CDR1 and CDR2 sequences are DFQATT and SNEGSKA (reference sequence). Trimming took 3 bases from V and 6 from J, leaving 8 bases between them. The CDR3 is made up of 11 amino acids. The CDR3 DNA follows: TGCAGTGCTAGCTGGGATTCTGAAGCTTTCTTT. Protein sequence: CSASWDSEAFF.

This clonotype was detected ten times or more. The chain couples TRBV20-1 to TRBJ1-5, with D tentatively TRBD1 (5 bases). This CDR3 has 13 amino acids. The germline CDR1 and CDR2 sequences are DFQATT and SNEGSKA (reference sequence). With 3 bases removed from V and 5 bases from J, the gap between germline ends came to 11 bases. Here the CDR3 reads CSARAGPHQPQHF. CDR3 sequence (DNA): TGCAGTGCTAGGGCAGGGCCCCATCAGCCCCAGCATTTT.

This clonotype was seen ten or more times. This chain joins TRBV5-1 and TRBJ1-2, with no clear D. Germline loops: CDR1 SGHRS, CDR2 YFSETQ. V lost 2 bases to trimming and J lost 8 bases, with 13 bases between them. This CDR3 has 13 amino acids. This CDR3 reads CASSLSEAKGYTF. The CDR3 nucleotides are TGCGCCAGCAGCTTAAGTGAGGCGAAGGGCTACACCTTC.

The rearrangement links TRBV20-1 to TRBJ2-6; weak D call: TRBD2 (6 bases). From germline, CDR1 is DFQATT and CDR2 SNEGSKA (reference sequence). Trimming removed 5 bases at V and 0 bases at J, with 17 bases between. There are 17 residues in the CDR3. In DNA, the CDR3 is TGCAGTGCTTTCCGCGTTGGAGGGAGCTCTGGGGCCAACGTCCTGACTTTC. Residues: CSAFRVGGSSGANVLTF.

The sample holds many counts of this clonotype. The chain recombines TRBV3-1 with TRBJ2-7; no firm D call. The V gene lost 4 bases and the J gene lost 7 bases, with 11 bases spanning the gap. This CDR3 is built from 12 residues. Per the germline V gene, CDR1 is LGHDT and CDR2 is YNNKEL (reference sequence). This chain's CDR3 is CASSRSPWEQYF. DNA for the CDR3: TGTGCCAGCAGCCGCTCTCCTTGGGAGCAGTACTTC.

The chain has TRBV20-1 and TRBJ2-3; TRBD1 agrees at 8 bases. The CDR3 runs 12 residues. V lost 7 bases to trimming and J lost 2 bases; unmatched junction nucleotides: 2. Germline V gene data show CDR1 as DFQATT and CDR2 as SNEGSKA (reference sequence). CDR3 in amino acids: CSGDRSTDTQYF. The CDR3 nucleotides are TGCAGTGGGGACAGGTCCACAGATACGCAGTATTTT.

This clonotype was observed at least ten times. V usage is TRBV6-1 and J usage is TRBJ1-1; D might be TRBD1 (6 bases). Germline V gives CDR1 MNHNS, CDR2 SASEGT. The CDR3 is 13 residues long. V was shortened by 11 bases and J by 7 bases, with 20 bases between the two germline ends. The CDR3 loop is CAFHWGGNFEAFF. The CDR3 bases are TGTGCCTTTCACTGGGGGGGCAATTTTGAAGCTTTCTTT.

This clonotype showed up many times. V gene TRBV4-1 combines with J gene TRBJ1-4; unclear D gene. CDR1 and CDR2 (germline): MGHRA, YSYEKL. The V gene lost 4 bases and the J gene lost 4 bases, with 16 bases spanning the gap. The CDR3 is 16 residues long. The CDR3 loop reads CASSPFYRSNNEKLFF. The CDR3, as DNA: TGCGCCAGCAGCCCCTTTTACCGGAGTAATAATGAAAAACTGTTTTTT.

This clonotype was picked up a small number of times. J is TRBJ1-2 and V is TRBV20-1; 8 nucleotides align to TRBD1. The trim removed 6 bases at V and 5 bases at J, leaving 14 bases unmatched. The CDR3 is 15 residues long. CDR1 and CDR2 from the germline V gene are DFQATT and SNEGSKA (reference sequence). This CDR3 is CSAVTPQGAGYGYTF. The CDR3 bases are TGCAGTGCCGTAACGCCGCAGGGGGCTGGTTATGGCTACACCTTC.

This clonotype showed up many times. V and J are TRBV27 and TRBJ1-1; no definite D call. The CDR3 is 14 residues long. Germline lookup yields CDR1 MNHEY and CDR2 SMNVEV (reference sequence). V lost 7 bases, J lost 4 bases, and 16 bases lay in between. The CDR3 loop reads CASNIPQVGTEAFF. CDR3 in DNA: TGTGCCAGCAATATCCCGCAGGTGGGCACTGAAGCTTTCTTT.

This clonotype was recorded once. No conserved phenylalanine or tryptophan ends this CDR3, so it is likely a read error. V gene TRBV19 combines with J gene TRBJ1-2, with D perhaps matching TRBD1 (5 bases). CDR1 is LNHDA, CDR2 SQIVND, per germline (reference sequence). Trimming stripped 5 bases from V and 3 bases from J, with 13 bases between. The CDR3 sequence is 14 residues long. CDR3 DNA: TGTGCCAGTAGTGCGGACACGAACTACTATGGCTACACCTCC. This gives the protein CASSADTNYYGYTS.

This clonotype occurred many times. The chain is built from TRBV7-2 and TRBJ2-7; 13 positions agree with TRBD2. Germline CDR1 is SGHTA and CDR2 is FQGNSA. The CDR3 extends over 18 amino acids. V was pared by 0 bases and J by 0 bases, with 5 bases of the junction left unmatched. The CDR3 loop reads CASSLALGLAGSSYEQYF. As DNA, the CDR3 is TGTGCCAGCAGCTTAGCTTTGGGACTAGCGGGATCCTCCTACGAGCAGTACTTC.

The rearrangement uses TRBV29-1 and TRBJ2-1; 10 bases align to TRBD2. The V gene end was trimmed by 7 bases and the J gene end by 4 bases; junction bases not matched to a gene: 7. The germline gives CDR1 SQVTM, CDR2 ANQGSEA. This CDR3 is 14 amino acids long. The CDR3 region is CSALLAGIYNEQFF. In DNA form, the CDR3 reads TGCAGCGCCCTACTAGCGGGGATTTACAATGAGCAGTTCTTC.